The entry below describes one T cell receptor (beta chain). This sample was taken from a study of cytomegalovirus exposure and HLA in healthy donors. The PCR used 60 Vbeta and 13 Jbeta primers. Sequencing was performed with immunoSEQ multiplex PCR; in TCRdb, only in-frame clones are kept and a portion is missing. The sample has about 110,000 clones; approximately 84% are singletons. The CDR3 has 14 residues. Germline loops: CDR1 KGHSH, CDR2 LQKENI. Trimming left V 2 bases short and J 8 bases short, with 12 bases between. The sequence was collected from a man aged 50-59 years in good health and CMV-seronegative. Sequenced sample: PBMCs. The rearrangement joins TRBV18 to TRBJ1-4; perhaps TRBD1 as D (5 bases). The CDR3 reads CASSPSGGGEKLFF. For the CDR3, the DNA is TGTGCCAGCTCACCATCCGGGGGAGGCGAAAAACTGTTTTTT. Filled out from reference TRBV18 and TRBJ1-4, the complete variable domain reads NAGVMQNPRHLVRRRGQEARLRCSPMKGHSHVYWYRQLPEEGLKFMVYLQKENIIDESGMPKERFSAEFPKEGPSILRIQQVVRGDSAAYFCASSPSGGGEKLFFGSGTQLSVL.